The 17 T cell receptor beta chains given below trace back to one sample, sequenced in a study of blood T cell repertoires in COVID-19 (TCRdb year 2020). The library was obtained by the immunoSEQ multiplex PCR assay. TCRdb took this table from immuneACCESS and kept in-frame rearrangements with V and J called. Such tables lack part of the clones; where checked against another copy, unresolved V genes explain under half of the gap, and the rest is unexplained. For this sample the table gives some 450,000 clones, of which around 90% were detected only once. The ten largest clones represent roughly 0.84% of the sample. The sample taken for sequencing was peripheral blood. These receptors originate from a young man with COVID-19, enrolled during active disease.

The chain is built from TRBV27 and TRBJ2-3; TRBD2 matches at 13 bases. The CDR3 has 15 amino acids. The J segment lost 4 bases and the V segment lost 5 bases, leaving 3 bases of the junction unmatched. The V gene's germline CDR1 is MNHEY and CDR2 SMNVEV (reference sequence). The CDR3 DNA follows: TGTGCCAGCAGTACCGGACTAGCGGGGGCAGATACGCAGTATTTT. This codes for CASSTGLAGADTQYF.

The chain recombines TRBV10-2 with TRBJ1-5; D remains unclear. The CDR3 totals 16 residues. Germline V CDR1 and CDR2: WSHSY, SAAADI. Trimming removed 3 bases at V and 1 base at J, with 13 bases between. The DNA of the CDR3 is TGCGCCAGCAGTGACCTCGAGTCAGGCAGCAATCAGCCCCAGCATTTT. Amino acid sequence: CASSDLESGSNQPQHF.

This chain connects TRBV5-1 to TRBJ2-1, with a possible D match to TRBD1 (6 bases). The CDR3 covers 16 residues. The germline V and J ends were trimmed by 4 bases and 2 bases, with 16 bases remaining between them. Germline loops: CDR1 SGHRS, CDR2 YFSETQ. CDR3 sequence: CASSVISTGAYNEQFF. The DNA for the CDR3 is TGCGCCAGCAGCGTAATATCGACAGGAGCCTACAATGAGCAGTTCTTC.

This chain joins TRBV12-3 or TRBV12-4 and TRBJ1-2; D is ambiguous. The CDR3 consists of 12 residues. Trimming cost V 7 bases and J 4 bases, with 10 bases left between them. CDR3 sequence reads: CASTHRGYGYTF. CDR3 bases: TGTGCCAGCACTCATCGGGGCTATGGCTACACCTTC.

The rearrangement joins TRBV6-5 to TRBJ1-1; perhaps TRBD1 as D (5 bases). Germline CDR1 reads MNHEY; CDR2 reads SVGAGI. This CDR3 has 13 amino acids. Trimming removed 7 bases from V and 7 bases from J, with 16 bases in between. Here the CDR3 reads CASISDTGLEAFF. DNA for the CDR3: TGTGCCAGCATCTCGGACACCGGTCTTGAAGCTTTCTTT.

The CDR3 loop is CASSQDKRQPGDPLYNEQFF. The CDR3 DNA follows: TGCGCCAGCAGCCAAGATAAGCGGCAACCCGGCGACCCTCTCTACAATGAGCAGTTCTTC. The chain uses TRBV4-1 and TRBJ2-1; the D gene is possibly TRBD2 (5 bases). This CDR3 has 20 residues. The germline CDR1 and CDR2 sequences are MGHRA and YSYEKL. Between the trimmed V and J ends, which lost 0 bases and 3 bases, there was a span of 24 bases.

This clone was observed a handful of times. J is TRBJ2-5 and V is TRBV20-1; D unclear. Germline loops: CDR1 DFQATT, CDR2 SNEGSKA (reference sequence). CDR3 length equals 15 residues. Trimming took off 3 bases at V and 2 bases at J, with 16 bases between the two ends. CDR3 loop: CSASPSTPLQETQYF. For the CDR3, the DNA is TGCAGTGCTAGTCCCTCCACTCCGCTACAAGAGACCCAGTACTTC.

The gene calls are TRBV19 and TRBJ1-2; D is possibly TRBD1 (6 bases). This CDR3 has 14 amino acids. Germline V lookup: CDR1 LNHDA, CDR2 SQIVND (reference sequence). Trimming left V 3 bases short and J 4 bases short, with 12 bases between. This CDR3 reads CASSIGQSAYGYTF. CDR3 nucleotides: TGTGCCAGTAGTATTGGACAGAGCGCCTATGGCTACACCTTC.

This chain uses TRBV7-6 with TRBJ1-4; TRBD1 aligns across 10 bases. The trim removed 2 bases at V and 8 bases at J, leaving 5 bases unmatched. The CDR3 is made up of 15 amino acids. The germline V gene has CDR1 SGHVS and CDR2 FNYEAQ. The CDR3: CASSLPGTGDEKLFF. The CDR3 region has the DNA TGTGCCAGCAGCTTACCCGGGACAGGGGACGAAAAACTGTTTTTT.

V and J are TRBV7-9 and TRBJ2-2, with 7 bases fitting TRBD2. Per germline, CDR1 SEHNR and CDR2 FQNEAQ (reference sequence). V gave up 2 bases and J gave up 4 bases; unmatched junction bases: 4. The length of the CDR3 is 15 residues. Written as DNA, the CDR3 is TGTGCCAGCAGCTTACTAGCGGTGTCCACCGGGGAGCTGTTTTTT. Residues: CASSLLAVSTGELFF. Supplemented by reference TRBV7-9 and TRBJ2-2, the full variable domain reads DTGVSQNPRHKITKRGQNVTFRCDPISEHNRLYWYRQTLGQGPEFLTYFQNEAQLEKSRLLSDRFSAERPKGSFSTLEIQRTEQGDSAMYLCASSLLAVSTGELFFGEGSRLTVL.

This chain links TRBV11-2 with TRBJ2-2, with TRBD2 as a possible D gene (6 bases). Germline V CDR1 and CDR2: SGHAT, FQNNGV. V dropped 1 base and J dropped 7 bases, with 16 bases sitting between them. CDR3 length equals 16 residues. CDR3 in amino acids: CASSLGGGVRGGELFF. Here the CDR3 DNA reads TGTGCCAGCAGCTTAGGGGGAGGAGTACGGGGCGGGGAGCTGTTTTTT.

The chain combines TRBV4-1 with TRBJ1-3; 9 bases agree with TRBD1. The germline CDR1 and CDR2 sequences are MGHRA and YSYEKL. The ends lost 0 bases at V and 0 bases at J; junction bases unmatched: 6. The CDR3 spans 18 residues. CDR3 region: CASSQDGTGYSSGNTIYF. CDR3 DNA sequence: TGCGCCAGCAGCCAAGATGGGACAGGGTATAGCTCTGGAAACACCATATATTTT.

The rearrangement joins TRBV9 to TRBJ2-3, with D perhaps matching TRBD2 (5 bases). V lost 0 bases to trimming and J lost 0 bases, with 14 bases between them. Germline V lookup: CDR1 SGDLS, CDR2 YYNGEE. The CDR3 loop spans 17 amino acids. The CDR3 is CASSVGIGVSSTDTQYF. CDR3 coding DNA: TGTGCCAGCAGCGTAGGTATCGGGGTCTCTAGCACAGATACGCAGTATTTT.

The chain recombines TRBV13 with TRBJ2-7; 10 bases match TRBD1. The V gene end was trimmed by 5 bases and the J gene end by 2 bases; junction bases not matched to a gene: 3. Germline CDR1 reads PRHDT; CDR2 reads FYEKMQ (reference sequence). This CDR3 is 14 amino acids long. CDR3 amino acids: CASSLGQGAYEQYF. The CDR3 bases are TGTGCCAGCAGCCTCGGACAGGGGGCCTACGAGCAGTACTTC.

The chain carries TRBV19 and TRBJ2-7; D gene ambiguous. Deletions cut 5 bases from V and 3 bases from J, with 11 bases between. The germline V gene has CDR1 LNHDA and CDR2 SQIVND (reference sequence). The CDR3 totals 13 residues. CDR3 DNA: TGTGCCAGTAGTCCCAGGTCTGGCTACGAGCAGTACTTC. This gives the protein CASSPRSGYEQYF.

This clone was observed a few times. The V call is TRBV4-1, the J call TRBJ2-7; D possibly corresponds to TRBD2 (5 bases). The germline gives CDR1 MGHRA, CDR2 YSYEKL. The CDR3 is 13 amino acids. Between the trimmed V and J ends, which lost 3 bases and 2 bases, there was a span of 8 bases. DNA of the CDR3: TGCGCCAGCAGCCAGCAGGAGGCCTACGAGCAGTACTTC. Protein product: CASSQQEAYEQYF.

The genes are TRBV27 and TRBJ2-1, with D possibly TRBD2 on 6 matching bases. CDR1 is MNHEY, CDR2 SMNVEV, per germline (reference sequence). The CDR3 length is 15 residues. With 0 bases removed from V and 5 bases from J, the gap between germline ends came to 11 bases. The CDR3 DNA sequence: TGTGCCAGCAGTTTATCGGGGAGGTTCAACAATGAGCAGTTCTTC. It codes for CASSLSGRFNNEQFF.